This entry lists 5 T cell receptor beta chains sequenced from one sample in a study of post-analysis software for immune sequencing data. Study outcomes and limitations: When patients were compared with controls, about 5 TRBV segments were more frequent, TRBV5-6, TRBV5-1 and TRBV20-1 among them.

TCR beta cDNA libraries included unique molecular identifiers. TCRdb used MiXCR to reprocess the PCR reads, holding one entry per CDR3 protein. This table has roughly 600,000 distinct CDR3 sequences, around 40% appearing once. These TCRs' antigens remain unknown. Sequencing used blood. Receptors originate from a girl aged 10-17 years with multiple sclerosis.

This clonotype showed up just a few times. The chain recombines TRBV20-1 with TRBJ2-1; 8 bases line up with TRBD1. CDR1 and CDR2 from the germline V gene are DFQATT and SNEGSKA (reference sequence). Trimming took 6 bases from V and 4 from J; bases not matched to a gene: 8. The CDR3 consists of 14 residues. This CDR3 reads CSAQDREAYNEQFF. CDR3 DNA sequence: TGCAGTGCCCAGGACAGGGAAGCATACAATGAGCAGTTCTTC.

Concerning this clonotype itself: One end of the junction is discordant with germline, which a read error may explain. J is TRBJ2-3 and V is TRBV12-3 or TRBV12-4; TRBD2 agrees at 8 bases. This CDR3 spans 14 amino acids. CDR3 nucleotide sequence: TGTGCCAGCAGTCATCGGGAGGGAGCAGATACGCAATGTTTT. Translated: CASSHREGADTQCF.

The J gene is TRBJ1-2, the V gene TRBV24-1, with a possible D match to TRBD1 (5 bases). CDR3 size: 16 residues. Germline loops: CDR1 KGHDR, CDR2 SFDVKD. Trimming removed 5 bases from V and 7 bases from J, with 22 bases in between. The CDR3 loop is CATSGVGVFSLAGYTF. DNA of the CDR3: TGTGCCACCAGTGGTGTGGGGGTATTTTCCTTGGCTGGCTACACCTTC.

This chain uses TRBV29-1 with TRBJ2-7; no firm D call. Trimming stripped 5 bases from V and 6 bases from J, with 20 bases between. The CDR3 has 14 residues. Germline V gene lookup returns CDR1 SQVTM and CDR2 ANQGSEA. This CDR3 reads CSVLGQDGVAEQYF. The CDR3 DNA is TGCAGCGTTCTAGGCCAGGATGGGGTAGCCGAGCAGTACTTC.

This sequence joins TRBV20-1 and TRBJ2-7, with 8 nucleotides matching TRBD1. From germline, CDR1 is DFQATT and CDR2 SNEGSKA (reference sequence). This CDR3 has 15 residues. J gave up 5 bases and V 3 bases, and 12 bases lay outside the gene matches. The CDR3 DNA reads TGCAGTGCTAGGGAGGGACAGGCCGTCGGGGACGAGCAGTACTTC. It translates to CSAREGQAVGDEQYF.